The present T cell receptor (beta chain) was sequenced within a study of cytomegalovirus exposure and HLA in healthy donors. Study-wide results and limits: Cytomegalovirus association was assigned to approximately 160 TCR beta chains.

The PCR was carried out with 60 Vbeta primers and 13 Jbeta primers. The method was immunoSEQ multiplex PCR; TCRdb's version includes in-frame clones alone and lacks a portion of them. The table has 85,000 to 130,000 clones, roughly four fifths seen once; the top ten hold about 3.6%. As to this clone: Its matching antigen is unknown.

Germline V lookup: CDR1 SEHNR, CDR2 FQNEAQ (reference sequence). This CDR3 has 15 residues. J gave up 8 bases and V 5 bases, and 12 bases lay outside the gene matches. The sample taken for sequencing was PBMCs. This clonotype was obtained from a man aged 55 to 70 in good health and CMV-seronegative. The rearrangement uses TRBV7-9 and TRBJ2-1, with 7 bases matching TRBD2. DNA for the CDR3: TGTGCCAGCAGCCGCGGACTAGAGGGACGGGATGAGCAGTTCTTC. Its protein product is CASSRGLEGRDEQFF.